This is a list of T cell receptor beta chains from one sample in a study of graft-versus-host responses after intestinal transplantation. TCRdb's copy holds only in-frame clones and misses some; the assay was immunoSEQ multiplex PCR. The data hold about 18,000 clones, with 65% to 90% observed a single time. The sample in question was ileum tissue, obtained just under 600 days after intestinal transplantation. These receptors all come from a human patient who received an intestinal transplant, so some T cells may come from the graft donor. CDR3s include the opening cysteine and the closing phenylalanine or tryptophan. Each record gives: D gene, V gene, clone size, J gene, CDR3 DNA, CDR3 protein. D genes are given only for firm matches. The size of a clone is reported for some rows only, either as once, few or many, or as a class for expanded clones.

d_call: TRBD2; v_call: TRBV2; clone_size: -; j_call: TRBJ2-5; cdr3_nt: TGTGCCAGCAGTGAAAGGGTAGCGGGGGGAATCCAAGAGACCCAGTACTTC; cdr3_aa: CASSERVAGGIQETQYF
d_call: -; v_call: TRBV29-1; clone_size: -; j_call: TRBJ1-3; cdr3_nt: TGCAGCGTCGCCCTAAGAGTGGGAAACACCATATATTTT; cdr3_aa: CSVALRVGNTIYF
d_call: -; v_call: TRBV7-8; clone_size: -; j_call: TRBJ1-6; cdr3_nt: TGTGCCAGCAGCTTTGATACCACTTATAATTCACCCCTCCACTTT; cdr3_aa: CASSFDTTYNSPLHF
d_call: -; v_call: TRBV19; clone_size: -; j_call: TRBJ1-2; cdr3_nt: TGTGCCAGTAGTATCGGCAGCTCTAACTATGGCTACACCTTC; cdr3_aa: CASSIGSSNYGYTF
d_call: -; v_call: TRBV15; clone_size: -; j_call: TRBJ1-4; cdr3_nt: TGTGCCACCAGCCCTCAGGGGAGCGAAAAACTGTTTTTT; cdr3_aa: CATSPQGSEKLFF
d_call: -; v_call: TRBV2; clone_size: -; j_call: TRBJ1-1; cdr3_nt: TGTGCCAGCAGTGTCGGACAGAACACTGAAGCTTTCTTT; cdr3_aa: CASSVGQNTEAFF
d_call: -; v_call: TRBV5-6; clone_size: few; j_call: TRBJ2-2; cdr3_nt: TGTGCCAGCAGCCCCCCCGCCGGGGAGCTGTTTTTT; cdr3_aa: CASSPPAGELFF
d_call: -; v_call: TRBV19; clone_size: -; j_call: TRBJ2-5; cdr3_nt: TGTGCCAGTAGGCGAGGGAAGCAGTACTTC; cdr3_aa: CASRRGKQYF
d_call: -; v_call: TRBV19; clone_size: -; j_call: TRBJ1-3; cdr3_nt: TGTGCCAGTAGAGAGGTAGGGCAGGTCTCTGGAAACACCATATATTTT; cdr3_aa: CASREVGQVSGNTIYF
d_call: TRBD1; v_call: TRBV28; clone_size: few; j_call: TRBJ2-7; cdr3_nt: TGTGCCAGCAGTTTTATGGTCGGCAGGGGGACCTACGAGCAGTACTTC; cdr3_aa: CASSFMVGRGTYEQYF